A selection of T cell receptor beta chains follows, all from one sample in a study of shared clonotypes between healthy human individuals. The assay was immunoSEQ multiplex PCR, and TCRdb's table has in-frame clones only and misses some. The sample consists of approximately 1.5 million clones, around 98% of them appearing once. Sequenced material: naive CD4+ T cells sorted from blood. The receptors come from a man aged 25-40 years in good health. Each CDR3 is given with its conserved first and last residue. A D gene is named only where the DNA matches it firmly. Only some rows state a clone size, as once, few, many or a class for expanded clones.

abundance,v_gene,d_gene,j_gene,CDR3aa,CDR3nt
.,TRBV11-2,TRBD2,TRBJ2-4,CASSPGPLADKNIQYF,TGTGCCAGCAGCCCAGGACCGCTAGCGGACAAAAACATTCAGTACTTC
.,TRBV6-5,.,TRBJ2-1,CASSSIQGSNEQFF,TGTGCCAGCAGTTCTATACAGGGCTCCAATGAGCAGTTCTTC
.,TRBV19,TRBD2,TRBJ2-3,CASRRTSGGTDTQYF,TGTGCCAGTAGGAGGACTAGCGGGGGCACAGATACGCAGTATTTT
.,TRBV19,.,TRBJ1-5,CASSPGLGEISNQPQHF,TGTGCCAGTAGTCCCGGACTGGGCGAAATTAGCAATCAGCCCCAGCATTTT
.,TRBV11-2,.,TRBJ2-1,CASSLEGRLSSYNEQFF,TGTGCCAGCAGCTTAGAGGGCAGGCTCAGCTCCTACAATGAGCAGTTCTTC
.,TRBV6-1,.,TRBJ1-1,CASRGRAENTEAFF,TGTGCCAGCAGAGGAAGGGCAGAGAACACTGAAGCTTTCTTT
.,TRBV2,.,TRBJ2-7,CASSGPRTVISYEQYF,TGTGCCAGCAGTGGACCCCGGACAGTAATTTCTTACGAGCAGTACTTC
once,TRBV5-4,TRBD2,TRBJ2-7,CASSSGTSGTYEQYF,TGTGCCAGCAGCTCGGGGACTAGCGGGACCTACGAGCAGTACTTC
.,TRBV19,TRBD1,TRBJ1-1,CASSMRARGGTEAFF,TGTGCCAGTAGTATGAGGGCCAGGGGGGGCACTGAAGCTTTCTTT
once,TRBV5-1,.,TRBJ1-2,CASKKGASHYGYTF,TGCGCCAGCAAGAAAGGCGCCAGCCATTATGGCTACACCTTC
.,TRBV7-2,TRBD1,TRBJ1-1,CASSPRQGPNTEAFF,TGTGCCAGCAGCCCCCGACAGGGCCCGAACACTGAAGCTTTCTTT
.,TRBV9,TRBD1,TRBJ2-2,CASSVVDRANTGELFF,TGTGCCAGCAGCGTAGTGGACAGGGCGAACACCGGGGAGCTGTTTTTT
.,TRBV5-8,.,TRBJ1-5,CASSIGTASNQPQHF,TGTGCCAGCAGCATTGGGACGGCCAGCAATCAGCCCCAGCATTTT
.,TRBV9,.,TRBJ2-7,CASSSQQGNPSYEQYF,TGTGCCAGCAGCTCCCAACAGGGTAACCCCTCCTACGAGCAGTACTTC
.,TRBV28,TRBD1,TRBJ1-1,CASPGTGGEDFMNTEAFF,TGTGCCAGCCCCGGGACAGGGGGCGAGGATTTCATGAACACTGAAGCTTTCTTT
.,TRBV7-8,.,TRBJ1-5,CASSLGPSGQPQHF,TGTGCCAGCAGCTTGGGTCCGAGTGGTCAGCCCCAGCATTTT